This is a list of T cell receptor beta chains from one sample in a study of T cell clones after liver transplantation. Data came from immunoSEQ multiplex PCR; TCRdb stores just in-frame clones and leaves some out. This table holds roughly 23,000 clones, 90% to 95% found once. Sample: CD8+ T cells from blood, taken approximately 25 months after liver transplant. The receptors originated from a human patient who received a liver transplant. Part of the T cell pool may stem from the graft donor. Each CDR3 is given with its conserved first and last residue. D genes are given only for firm matches. For some rows the clone size is stated as once, few or many, or as a class when expanded; others skip it.

V	J	size	D	CDR3	DNA
TRBV28	TRBJ1-1	.	.	CASTTNNRGLNTEAFF	TGTGCCAGCACCACGAACAACCGGGGCTTGAACACTGAAGCTTTCTTT
TRBV6-5	TRBJ2-7	.	TRBD2	CASSLGLAAPYEQYF	TGTGCCAGCAGCCTGGGACTAGCGGCCCCCTACGAGCAGTACTTC
TRBV27	TRBJ2-2	.	TRBD2	CATRHGGAQGELFF	TGTGCCACCCGACACGGGGGGGCACAAGGGGAGCTGTTTTTT
TRBV6-1	TRBJ2-1	medium-sized	.	CASSIAETNEQFF	TGTGCCAGCAGCATAGCGGAGACCAATGAGCAGTTCTTC
TRBV6-7	TRBJ2-5	.	TRBD2	CASSHPLTSGKNFQETQYF	TGTGCCAGCAGTCACCCTTTGACTAGCGGGAAGAACTTCCAAGAGACCCAGTACTTC
TRBV9	TRBJ2-1	.	.	CASSVRDGGMLNEQFF	TGTGCCAGCAGCGTAAGGGACGGAGGCATGTTGAATGAGCAGTTCTTC
TRBV25-1	TRBJ2-1	few	.	CASSLAVDEQFF	TGTGCCAGCAGTCTAGCTGTGGATGAGCAGTTCTTC
TRBV11-3	TRBJ1-5	.	.	CASSLDTAPPQPQHF	TGTGCCAGCAGCTTAGATACGGCCCCCCCGCAGCCCCAGCATTTT
TRBV9	TRBJ1-2	.	TRBD1	CASSPQGRGLDGYTF	TGTGCCAGCAGCCCCCAAGGGAGGGGGCTAGATGGCTACACCTTC
TRBV30	TRBJ2-5	.	TRBD2	CAWRGLAGTWTQYF	TGTGCCTGGAGGGGACTAGCGGGAACGTGGACCCAGTACTTC
TRBV11-3	TRBJ2-7	.	.	CASSLELGIYEQYF	TGTGCCAGCAGCTTGGAACTAGGGATCTACGAGCAGTACTTC
TRBV13	TRBJ1-1	.	.	CASSLAGNTEAFF	TGTGCCAGCAGCTTAGCTGGGAACACTGAAGCTTTCTTT
TRBV6-5	TRBJ2-1	.	.	CASSKDRYNEQFF	TGTGCCAGCAGTAAAGACAGGTACAATGAGCAGTTCTTC
TRBV19	TRBJ1-4	.	TRBD1	CASMFTSGGEKLFF	TGTGCCAGTATGTTTACGTCAGGGGGCGAAAAACTGTTTTTT
TRBV6-1	TRBJ2-7	.	TRBD2	CASNGLAGGYEQYF	TGTGCCAGCAACGGACTAGCGGGAGGTTACGAGCAGTACTTC
TRBV25-1	TRBJ1-1	.	.	CASRGLGTEAFF	TGTGCCAGCAGGGGGCTTGGCACTGAAGCTTTCTTT
TRBV27	TRBJ2-7	.	.	CASSSAASEQYF	TGTGCCAGCAGTTCAGCGGCATCCGAGCAGTACTTC
TRBV9	TRBJ1-3	.	.	CASSEPPEGNGNTIYF	TGTGCCAGCAGCGAGCCCCCCGAGGGGAACGGAAACACCATATATTTT
TRBV5-1	TRBJ2-1	.	TRBD1	CASSSGGVYNEQFF	TGCGCCAGCAGCTCAGGGGGAGTCTACAATGAGCAGTTCTTC
TRBV5-1	TRBJ2-7	.	.	CASSSGGRYEQYF	TGCGCCAGCAGCTCAGGTGGGAGATACGAGCAGTACTTC
TRBV10-3	TRBJ2-1	.	.	CAISEPLAPRGEGDEQFF	TGTGCCATCAGTGAGCCCCTGGCCCCCAGGGGGGAGGGGGATGAGCAGTTCTTC
TRBV27	TRBJ1-4	.	TRBD1	CASSLTGRNEKLFF	TGTGCCAGCAGCTTGACAGGGAGAAATGAAAAACTGTTTTTT
TRBV19	TRBJ2-1	.	TRBD2	CASSPMRTGAGVEQFF	TGTGCCAGTAGTCCAATGCGTACCGGGGCGGGAGTTGAGCAGTTCTTC
TRBV28	TRBJ2-5	.	TRBD2	CASSRRTSGLQETQYF	TGTGCCAGCAGCCGACGGACTAGCGGATTACAAGAGACCCAGTACTTC
TRBV7-2	TRBJ2-1	.	.	CASSFRDNNEQFF	TGTGCCAGCAGTTTCCGGGACAACAATGAGCAGTTCTTC
TRBV6-5	TRBJ2-1	.	.	CASSYSSYNEQFF	TGTGCCAGCAGTTACTCATCATACAATGAGCAGTTCTTC
TRBV9	TRBJ2-6	.	.	CASSVPGANVLTF	TGTGCCAGCAGCGTACCTGGGGCCAACGTCCTGACTTTC
TRBV10-2	TRBJ1-1	.	.	CASSEWVGNTEAFF	TGCGCCAGCAGTGAGTGGGTGGGTAACACTGAAGCTTTCTTT
TRBV7-9	TRBJ2-3	.	.	CASSWMGRTDTQYF	TGTGCCAGCAGCTGGATGGGTAGAACAGATACGCAGTATTTT
TRBV13	TRBJ2-3	.	TRBD1	CASSLVWGQESPDTQYF	TGTGCCAGCAGCTTAGTTTGGGGACAGGAAAGTCCAGATACGCAGTATTTT
TRBV10-3	TRBJ2-7	.	TRBD2	CAISDRTSGSSYEQYF	TGTGCCATCAGTGACCGGACTAGCGGGAGTTCCTACGAGCAGTACTTC
TRBV7-9	TRBJ1-3	.	.	CASSLARGSSGNTIYF	TGTGCCAGCAGCTTAGCAAGAGGGAGCTCTGGAAACACCATATATTTT
TRBV5-4	TRBJ1-1	.	.	CASSGLGTEAFF	TGTGCCAGCAGTGGGTTAGGCACTGAAGCTTTCTTT